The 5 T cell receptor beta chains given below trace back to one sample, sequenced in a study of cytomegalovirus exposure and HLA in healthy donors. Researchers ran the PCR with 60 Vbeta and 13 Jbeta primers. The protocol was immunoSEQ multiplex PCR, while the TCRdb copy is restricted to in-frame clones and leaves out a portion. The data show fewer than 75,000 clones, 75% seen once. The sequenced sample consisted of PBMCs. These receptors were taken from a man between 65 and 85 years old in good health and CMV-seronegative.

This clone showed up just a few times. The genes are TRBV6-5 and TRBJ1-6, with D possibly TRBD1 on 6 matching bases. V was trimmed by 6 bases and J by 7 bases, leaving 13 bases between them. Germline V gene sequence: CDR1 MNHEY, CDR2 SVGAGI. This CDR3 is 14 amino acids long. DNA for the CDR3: TGTGCCAGCAGGACCGGGACATCGAATTCACCCCTCCACTTT. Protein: CASRTGTSNSPLHF.

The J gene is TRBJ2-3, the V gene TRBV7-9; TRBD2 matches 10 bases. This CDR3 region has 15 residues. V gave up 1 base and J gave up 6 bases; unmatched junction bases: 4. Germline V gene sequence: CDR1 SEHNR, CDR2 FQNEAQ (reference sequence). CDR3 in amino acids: CASSLGTSGADTQYF. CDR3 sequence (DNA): TGTGCCAGCAGCTTAGGGACTAGCGGCGCGGATACGCAGTATTTT.

The chain's CDR3 is CASKGAVTEAFF. The CDR3 DNA reads TGTGCCTCGAAGGGGGCGGTCACTGAAGCTTTCTTT. The V call is TRBV30, the J call TRBJ1-1, with 7 bases that match TRBD1. The V segment lost 7 bases and the J segment 4 bases; nucleotides outside the gene matches: 6. CDR1 GTSNPN and CDR2 SVGIG come from the germline V gene (reference sequence). The CDR3 runs 12 residues.

CDR3 in amino acids: CASSLVGFWGVRNQPQHF. The CDR3 nucleotides are TGTGCCAGCAGCTTGGTGGGGTTTTGGGGGGTTCGCAATCAGCCCCAGCATTTT. The chain couples TRBV5-8 to TRBJ1-5; weak D call: TRBD1 (5 bases). CDR3 length: 18 residues. CDR1 and CDR2 from the germline V gene are SGHTS and YDEGEE. V was clipped by 0 bases and J by 2 bases, with 18 bases between them. Combining the CDR3 with reference TRBV5-8 and TRBJ1-5 gives the whole variable domain EAGVTQSPTHLIKTRGQQATLRCSPISGHTSVYWYQQALGLGLQFLLWYDEGEERNRGNFPPRFSGRQFPNYSSELNVNALELEDSALYLCASSLVGFWGVRNQPQHFGDGTRLSIL.

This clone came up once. The CDR3 DNA is TGTGCCAGCAGCCCCGGTCCTACAGGGGGCGTGAAGCAGGATACGCAGTATTTT. Translating gives CASSPGPTGGVKQDTQYF. J is TRBJ2-3 and V is TRBV5-8, with 9 nucleotides matching TRBD1. Unmatched junction bases numbered 18, after V lost 4 bases and J lost 6 bases. The CDR3 loop spans 18 amino acids. In germline, CDR1 is SGHTS, CDR2 YDEGEE.